Below, 23 T cell receptor beta chains from the same sample are listed, as sequenced in a study of blood T cell repertoires in COVID-19. Generated by immunoSEQ multiplex PCR, the TCRdb table keeps only in-frame clones and is missing some. In the table there are roughly 84,000 clones, around four fifths of which are singletons. Sequenced: peripheral blood. The receptors originated from a man older than 75 with active or convalescent COVID-19.

The rearrangement joins TRBV7-9 to TRBJ2-7, with a possible D match to TRBD1 (6 bases). The CDR3 extends over 15 amino acids. V was trimmed by 4 bases and J by 3 bases, leaving 16 bases between them. Germline CDR1 SEHNR, CDR2 FQNEAQ (reference sequence). The DNA of the CDR3 is TGTGCCAGCAGCTCCCCTTCCAGGGGTGTCTACGAGCAGTACGTC. It codes for CASSSPSRGVYEQYV.

The J gene is TRBJ2-4, the V gene TRBV9, with 8 positions matching TRBD2. With V trimmed by 0 bases and J by 6 bases, 11 bases remained unmatched. CDR3 length: 17 amino acids. In germline, CDR1 is SGDLS, CDR2 YYNGEE. The CDR3 DNA reads TGTGCCAGCAGCGTAGGTTTAGCGGGGATTGGAGGAAACATTCAGTACTTC. It encodes CASSVGLAGIGGNIQYF.

This rearrangement joins TRBV5-1 to TRBJ2-3; TRBD2 agrees at 7 bases. CDR1 SGHRS and CDR2 YFSETQ come from the germline V gene. CDR3 size: 14 residues. The junction had 1 base not matched to a gene; V was cut back by 0 bases and J by 3 bases. CDR3 amino acids: CASSLAGRTDTQYF. The CDR3 DNA reads TGCGCCAGCAGCTTGGCCGGGAGGACAGATACGCAGTATTTT.

The chain carries TRBV19 and TRBJ1-5, with D unclear. This CDR3 comprises 14 residues. Germline CDR1 is LNHDA and CDR2 is SQIVND (reference sequence). Trimming removed 3 bases at V and 8 bases at J, with 14 bases between. CDR3 bases: TGTGCCAGTAGTATCACAAGCCGGGTGGAGCCCCAGCATTTT. Protein product: CASSITSRVEPQHF.

The chain is built from TRBV27 and TRBJ2-3; D not resolved. CDR3 size: 13 residues. Deletions cut 8 bases from V and 1 base from J, with 10 bases between. Germline V gene sequence: CDR1 MNHEY, CDR2 SMNVEV (reference sequence). CDR3 loop: CASGDYGTDTQYF. The CDR3 DNA sequence: TGTGCCAGCGGAGATTACGGCACAGATACGCAGTATTTT.

The rearrangement joins TRBV5-1 to TRBJ1-6; the match to TRBD1 covers 9 bases. The J segment lost 6 bases and the V segment lost 4 bases, leaving 8 bases of the junction unmatched. There are 16 residues in the CDR3. Germline V gene data show CDR1 as SGHRS and CDR2 as YFSETQ. The DNA of the CDR3 is TGCGCCAGCAGCCTAATCGGACAGGGGACTAATTCACCCCTCCACTTT. Residues: CASSLIGQGTNSPLHF. Drawing the rest from reference TRBV5-1 and TRBJ1-6, the complete variable domain is KAGVTQTPRYLIKTRGQQVTLSCSPISGHRSVSWYQQTPGQGLQFLFEYFSETQRNKGNFPGRFSGRQFSNSRSEMNVSTLELGDSALYLCASSLIGQGTNSPLHFGNGTRLTVT.

The chain employs TRBV6-5 and TRBJ1-2, with a possible D match to TRBD1 (6 bases). This CDR3 contains 12 residues. Trimming pared 6 bases from V and 4 bases from J, leaving 9 bases between. Germline V gene lookup returns CDR1 MNHEY and CDR2 SVGAGI. The CDR3 nucleotides are TGTGCCAGCAGACAGGGCCTCTATGGCTACACCTTC. Encoded protein: CASRQGLYGYTF.

V and J are TRBV18 and TRBJ1-2, with 7 bases matching TRBD1. J lost 4 bases, V lost 3 bases, and 5 bases had no gene match. Germline CDR1 is KGHSH and CDR2 is LQKENI. The CDR3 sequence is 14 residues long. This CDR3 is CASSPGQELYGYTF. Written as DNA, the CDR3 is TGTGCCAGCTCACCCGGACAGGAACTCTATGGCTACACCTTC.

This clone was seen a single time. This sequence joins TRBV2 and TRBJ1-2; 8 bases line up with TRBD1. Germline V CDR1 and CDR2: SNHLY, FYNNEI. V was pared by 8 bases and J by 8 bases, with 7 bases of the junction left unmatched. This CDR3 has 12 residues. The chain's CDR3 is CASDGQGLGYTF. The CDR3 DNA is TGTGCCAGCGATGGACAGGGTTTGGGCTACACCTTC.

The V gene is TRBV5-1, the J gene TRBJ1-1; TRBD1 agrees at 8 bases. With V trimmed by 1 base and J by 1 base, 3 bases remained unmatched. Looked up from germline, CDR1 is SGHRS and CDR2 is YFSETQ. The CDR3 is 15 residues long. In DNA form, the CDR3 reads TGCGCCAGCAGCTTGACCGGGACAGGGAACACTGAAGCTTTCTTT. Residues: CASSLTGTGNTEAFF.

The chain combines TRBV29-1 with TRBJ2-5; 10 bases fit TRBD1. With V trimmed by 5 bases and J by 3 bases, 6 bases remained unmatched. There are 14 residues in the CDR3. The germline V gene encodes CDR1 SQVTM and CDR2 ANQGSEA. The CDR3 DNA reads as TGCAGCGTTCGGGACAGGGGTCGGGAAGAGACCCAGTACTTC. This sequence encodes CSVRDRGREETQYF.

This clone came up a few times. V is TRBV7-9 and J is TRBJ2-1, with TRBD1 identical over 9 bases. Trimming at V came to 5 bases and at J to 8 bases, leaving 13 bases not matched to a gene. The CDR3 sequence is 16 residues long. Looked up from germline, CDR1 is SEHNR and CDR2 is FQNEAQ (reference sequence). The CDR3 spells CASSRLQGAYRDEQFF. CDR3 bases: TGTGCCAGCAGCCGATTACAGGGGGCGTATAGAGATGAGCAGTTCTTC.

The chain combines TRBV11-2 with TRBJ2-2, with TRBD2 identical over 8 bases. The trim removed 4 bases at V and 3 bases at J, leaving 13 bases unmatched. Germline CDR1 is SGHAT and CDR2 is FQNNGV. This CDR3 has 18 residues. The CDR3 loop is CASSSRPTAGEYTGELFF. The CDR3 DNA is TGTGCCAGCAGCTCCCGTCCGACAGCGGGAGAATACACCGGGGAGCTGTTTTTT.

The J gene is TRBJ2-2, the V gene TRBV3-1 (or the pseudogene TRBV3-2); 12 nucleotides align to TRBD2. V shed 5 bases and J 5 bases; nucleotides not matched to a gene: 9. Germline V gene lookup returns CDR1 LGHDT and CDR2 YNNKEL (reference sequence). CDR3 length: 17 residues. The CDR3 nucleotides are TGTGCCAGCAGCTCCGGGACTAGCGGGCTCGGGACCGGGGAGCTGTTTTTT. Translated: CASSSGTSGLGTGELFF.

This clone showed up just a few times. The chain is built from TRBV6-5 and TRBJ2-7; D is undetermined. Deletions cut 5 bases from V and 7 bases from J, with 12 bases between. Germline CDR1 is MNHEY and CDR2 is SVGAGI. This CDR3 is built from 12 residues. The CDR3 region has the DNA TGTGCCAGCAGTCGCTCACCCGGGGAGCAGTACGTC. This translates into CASSRSPGEQYV.

The chain combines TRBV3-1 (or the pseudogene TRBV3-2) with TRBJ1-4; D is perhaps TRBD1 (6 bases). V lost 4 bases to trimming and J lost 0 bases, with 15 bases between them. This CDR3 has 17 residues. Germline V gives CDR1 LGHDT, CDR2 YNNKEL (reference sequence). In DNA form, the CDR3 reads TGTGCCAGCAGCCGGACAGAGCTCCGTGCAACTAATGAAAAACTGTTTTTT. Amino acids: CASSRTELRATNEKLFF.

This chain links TRBV10-2 with TRBJ2-2; a weak D match, TRBD1 (6 bases). Trimming took off 0 bases at V and 4 bases at J, with 15 bases between the two ends. Germline assignment: CDR1 WSHSY and CDR2 SAAADI. This CDR3 is built from 17 residues. The DNA of the CDR3 is TGCGCCAGCAGTGAGTCGCTGTTTGGCAGGGGCACCGGGGAGCTGTTTTTT. Translation: CASSESLFGRGTGELFF.

This chain links TRBV9 with TRBJ2-4; D is unresolved. The CDR3 has 13 residues. Trimming cost V 10 bases and J 6 bases, with 17 bases left between them. From germline, CDR1 is SGDLS and CDR2 YYNGEE. CDR3 DNA: TGTGCCGGAGATTGCCGGGTGATAAACATTCAGTACTTC. Translation: CAGDCRVINIQYF.

V gene TRBV7-9 combines with J gene TRBJ2-1; 9 bases agree with TRBD1. Germline V gene data show CDR1 as SEHNR and CDR2 as FQNEAQ (reference sequence). Germline trimming cut 5 bases from V and 7 bases from J; bases unmatched to any gene: 9. The CDR3 is 15 amino acids. The CDR3 coding sequence is TGTGCCAGCAGCGATGGACAGGGGAGGAGAAATGAGCAGTTCTTC. Its translation: CASSDGQGRRNEQFF.

The chain has TRBV23-1 and TRBJ1-5, with TRBD1 identical over 9 bases. Being an ORF, TRBV23-1 has a function that is uncertain. The CDR3 totals 15 residues. The V and J ends lost 4 bases and 6 bases, in that order; junction bases with no gene match: 7. The DNA of the CDR3 is TGCGCCAGCAGTCCTACGGGACAGGGATGTCAGCCCCAGCATTTT. As protein: CASSPTGQGCQPQHF.

This chain links TRBV9 with TRBJ2-5; perhaps TRBD1 as D (6 bases). The germline V gene encodes CDR1 SGDLS and CDR2 YYNGEE. Trimming took 0 bases from V and 1 from J, leaving 10 bases between them. The CDR3 is 15 residues long. CDR3 DNA sequence: TGTGCCAGCAGCGTAGTTGAGGGGGTCCAAGAGACCCAGTACTTC. The encoded protein is CASSVVEGVQETQYF.

The CDR3 region has the DNA TGTGCCAGCAGCTTCGGCAATGAGCAGTTCTTC. Residues: CASSFGNEQFF. J is TRBJ2-1 and V is TRBV5-5; no firm D call. The germline gives CDR1 SGHKS, CDR2 YYEKEE (reference sequence). This CDR3 region has 11 residues. Trimming took 2 bases from V and 6 from J, leaving 3 bases between them.

The genes are TRBV19 and TRBJ1-5; D is possibly TRBD1 (5 bases). The CDR3 length is 16 residues. The V end was cut by 6 bases, the J end by 6 bases, with 21 bases between. Germline V CDR1 and CDR2: LNHDA, SQIVND (reference sequence). CDR3: CASRKGSGTGIQPQHF. The CDR3 DNA sequence: TGTGCCAGTAGGAAAGGGAGCGGGACGGGAATTCAGCCCCAGCATTTT.